This T cell receptor beta chain was recorded in a study of cytomegalovirus exposure and HLA in healthy donors (dated by TCRdb to 2016 to 2017). Context from the whole study: In an earlier analysis of about 560 of the donors, approximately 300 Gb of sequence data and 100 million or so unique TCR beta sequences from 150 million to 200 million T cells were reported. Across some 400 genotyped donors of the cohort, an average of approximately 200,000 unique TCR beta nucleotide sequences per donor were sequenced, and around 19% of those sequences were non-productive. Typing coverage differed by locus: A, B, C, DRB1 and DQB1 were typed in roughly 629-640 donors, DQA1 in about 500, DPA1 in 600 to 610, and DPB1 in 400 to 480. An early release that covered approximately 600 HLA-typed donors contained about 300 gigabases of sequencing data and 70 million to 100 million unique TCR sequences. In addition to the first cohort of 650 to 800 subjects, a separate validation cohort of approximately 130 different subjects was used. The study used immunosequencing to profile the T cell repertoires of hundreds of subjects and linked those repertoires to cytomegalovirus serostatus. Of the approximately 400 genotyped donors, roughly 76% were placed in the genetic ancestry cluster associated with self-reported Caucasian donors. HLA typing included class I and class II loci at four-digit resolution. A later genetic analysis used genome-wide SNP genotypes for about three fifths of the 666 donors, treating that subset as a discovery cohort. Donor age, sex, ethnicity and CMV serostatus were collected together with the repertoire data. The study was designed to test whether signatures of past pathogen exposure could be identified by cataloging public T cell receptors. To study patterns of TCR occurrence, a later analysis re-analyzed previously published TCR beta repertoires from 700 or so donors and added high-resolution HLA genotyping. In the later analysis, no new phenotypic data were used to find candidate immune exposures; instead, reliance was placed on TCR beta sequences and their occurrence across donors. An earlier analysis of 587 of the donors used high-throughput TCR beta sequencing to judge whether each TCR beta V gene segment behaved as functional or pseudogenic. Because of strong linkage in the cohort, five DR-DQ haplotypes were treated as single units for association and clustering. High-throughput TCR immunosequencing, statistical association of individual TCRs with disease status, and machine learning were combined to predict cytomegalovirus infection status. Every repertoire in the discovery cohort had been generated on one and the same sequencing platform.

To prepare the library, the immunoSEQ multiplex PCR assay was applied. For the multiplex PCR, a mixture combining 60 forward primers for TCR Vbeta segments and 13 reverse primers for TCR Jbeta segments was used. Amplification of the CDR3 region of rearranged TCR beta genes was performed with a multiplex PCR assay on genomic DNA. The Illumina HiSeq System was used to sequence the amplified TCR beta libraries as 87-base-pair reads. The study's processing was this. A later analysis counted some 74 million unique TCR beta chains across the 550 to 750 repertoires, and 10 million to 12 million of these chains were shared by at least two donors. Raw reads were error-corrected and collapsed into unique sequences by a nearest-neighbor algorithm in which closely related sequences were merged to remove PCR and sequencing errors. Alignment of CDR3 sequences to IMGT reference sequences was used to assign V, D and J gene segments. For a sequence to be retained, a match of at least six nucleotides to both a V gene segment and a J gene segment was required. Rearrangements were classified as productive when the CDR3 lacked stop codons and remained in frame with V and J, and all other rearrangements were classified as non-productive. Following IMGT convention, CDR3 was defined as the stretch from the second conserved V-encoded cysteine up to the conserved J-encoded phenylalanine. The earlier analysis of about 640 of the donors excluded any sequence lacking an unambiguous match to a single V gene segment. In an earlier analysis of approximately 610 of the donors, V segments were called functional above 56.7% productive rearrangements and were called segregating when the between-donor standard deviation exceeded 5%. A statistical classification framework was built to diagnose cytomegalovirus status from the catalog of TCR beta chain sequences. V and J gene assignment, in a later analysis, came from comparing TCR nucleotide sequences with IMGT/GENE-DB human TR gene sequences. A later analysis assigned CDR3 sequences and most-parsimonious VDJ recombination scenarios with the TCRdist pipeline. In a later analysis, every TCR beta chain was defined by the combination of its CDR3 amino acid sequence and its V-gene family, and reads without a unique V-gene family were dropped. As a way to deal with suspected cross-contamination and a sequencing artifact, a later analysis dropped over 550 nucleotide sequences that were highly shared and had low generation probability. In a later analysis, a clonal expansion index was calculated for each public chain from normalized within-repertoire ranks of inferred template counts. Generation probabilities in a later analysis came from a VDJ recombination model fitted to out-of-frame rearrangements, and those results were checked against IGoR. A later analysis scored TCR-TCR, TCR-HLA and TCR-CMV co-occurrence with hypergeometric tests, applying a repertoire-size bias correction to TCR pairs. To estimate false discovery rates, a later analysis permuted the HLA or CMV assignments 20 times. In a later analysis, co-occurring TCRs were grouped with DBSCAN, and TCRdist sequence similarity was added when clustering was performed within HLA-allele-positive subsets. Co-occurrence clustering excluded repertoires with fewer than 30,000 or more than 120,000 public chains, plus five with anomalous nucleotide sharing. TCRdb took over this immuneACCESS table, retaining in-frame rearrangements with V and J assigned. Such tables are incomplete; in checked studies, under half of the missing clones stem from an unresolved V gene, and the remainder is unexplained. That table supplies the V and J calls and clone size; D and trimming were determined from the DNA. This sample is represented by approximately 170,000 clones; approximately 72% of them were singletons. The ten largest clones capture approximately 1.5% of the sample.

The cohort consisted of 670 or so healthy bone marrow donors. At the time of sampling, every cohort member was nominally healthy, though immune exposures that went unrecorded were likely present. The donor was CMV seronegative and was included in the group of hundreds of seronegative cohort members. A peripheral blood sample was provided by each donor, and peripheral blood mononuclear cells were used for TCR beta sequencing. The Qiagen DNeasy Blood Extraction Kit was used to extract genomic DNA from the blood cell samples. Broad study findings and their caveats: Specific HLA alleles were associated with 16,951 TCR beta sequences at a false discovery rate of 0.05 in a later analysis. A later analysis found that HLA-associated TCR beta chains were more clonally expanded and had lower generation probabilities than equally common non-associated chains. In this cohort, only TCR beta chains were sequenced, and detectable features were limited by the absence of alpha or paired-chain data. In the study, 150 to 200 TCR beta chains were listed as associated with cytomegalovirus. The earlier analysis of around 600 of the donors excluded around 17 rarely observed V segments, including chromosome 9 orphons, because counts were too low. Most TCR sequences were seen in very few donors, while some public TCRs were found in many individuals. For the cohort, immune exposure information was limited to CMV serostatus. Presence/absence analyses assumed roughly uniform sequencing depth across donors, an assumption that may not hold. Compared with the roughly 670-donor mean, donors in an Asian-associated ancestry cluster had fewer N-insertions in productive TCRs, according to a later genetic analysis. Correlated functional status among segregating V segments might reflect linkage disequilibrium, but an unknown experimental factor could not be ruled out. In a later analysis, the rate of TCR association differed among HLA loci, with DRB1 alleles having the most associated TCRs and HLA-C alleles having the fewest. According to the authors, the approach could potentially be generalized to other disease states and immunological phenotypes. An association between a missense DCLRE1C variant and V-gene and J-gene trimming of TCR beta chains was found in a later genetic analysis and replicated in an independent cohort. An earlier analysis of several hundred of the donors showed that most TCR beta V segments appeared in productive rearrangements either about 87% or about 30% of the time, which broadly matched IMGT annotations. Cytomegalovirus status was reported to be diagnosed by the classifier with high specificity and sensitivity in both the original and validation cohorts. A cluster of highly shared sequence variants was judged likely to be a technical artifact of the sequencing pipeline. In vitro tests confirmed that a few of the cytomegalovirus-associated TCR beta chains recognize cytomegalovirus antigens. A further reported finding was that TCR beta sequences accurately predicted the HLA-A and HLA-B alleles for most subjects in the first cohort. According to a later analysis, most CMV-associated TCR beta chains appeared to be HLA-restricted, and the HLA associations seemed to be driven largely by CMV exposure. According to a later analysis, parvovirus B19, influenza, CMV and Epstein-Barr virus appeared linked to several top co-occurrence clusters. Because HLA typing was missing for some donors at each locus, association tests included only the typed subset. When HLA alleles, especially DR and DQ, strongly co-occurred, attributing TCR associations to individual alleles was difficult.

Notes on this clone: Its recognized antigen is unknown. No much larger clone exists at a distance of one base, and base qualities are not known.

Sequenced input: PBMCs. The receptor was isolated from a man in his forties or fifties in good health and CMV-seronegative.

The CDR3 is CASSSGTGNEQYF. The base sequence is TGTGCCAGCAGCTCCGGGACAGGGAACGAGCAGTACTTC. The receptor chain draws on TRBV11-3 and TRBJ2-7; TRBD1 aligns with 9 central bases. CDR3 length: 13 amino acids, cysteine to phenylalanine. The CDR3 DNA has 39 bases and is translated from base 1. Trimming accounts for 4 bases at V and 5 bases at J, while the number of junction bases matched to no gene is 3. The germline V gene encodes CDR1 SGHNT and CDR2 YENEEA.